The TCR beta chain described here comes from a study of vaccination and CD4 T cells after COVID-19. Study summary: Convalescent patients gave post-COVID blood a median approximately 100 days post-diagnosis, range 35 to 161.

Treatment of the sample: roughly ten-day PBMC culture with coronavirus spike peptide pools or control peptides (ViraFEST assay). Samples of CD4+ T cells were obtained from the unexposed donor before the COVID-19 pandemic (2011-2018). Oncomine TCR Beta short-read sequencing was applied to DNA from cultured CD4+ T cells. TCRdb re-analysed the PCR reads in MiXCR, keeping a single row per CDR3 protein. This table holds around 6,000 distinct CDR3 sequences, roughly 53% found once. V dropped 3 bases and J dropped 7 bases, with 15 bases sitting between them. In germline, CDR1 is DFQATT, CDR2 SNEGSKA (reference sequence). The CDR3 runs to 13 residues. As to this clonotype: Its target is unknown.

Sequencing input: CD4+ T cells from blood, cultured in vitro. The source of this sequence is a human donor in good health. This chain uses TRBV20-1 with TRBJ1-2, with D perhaps TRBD1 (5 bases). CDR3 region: CSARPGGLGGYTF. CDR3 DNA: TGCAGTGCTAGGCCCGGGGGTTTAGGTGGCTACACCTTC.